The source of this T cell receptor beta chain is a study of TIL therapy for anti-PD-1-resistant metastatic lung cancer. General observations from the study: After infusion, TIL clonotypes partly replaced peripheral T cells and declined over months.

In regard to this clone: Antigen: not known.

Time point given: pre-treatment sample, taken before nivolumab and TIL therapy. Stage 4 NSCLC adults joined between 2017 and 2020. The libraries were made with immunoSEQ v3. Using immunoSEQ multiplex PCR, the repertoire was profiled, and TCRdb retains in-frame clones only, with some absent. This repertoire shows 20,000 or so clones, 83% found once; its top ten account for 2% to 2.5%. The CDR3 is 15 residues long. The V end was cut by 3 bases, the J end by 2 bases, with 14 bases between. Germline loops: CDR1 SGHTA, CDR2 FQGNSA. This TCR was sampled from a person aged 25 to 79 with non-small cell lung cancer. Sample: blood, taken at baseline. The chain combines TRBV7-2 with TRBJ2-7; no firm D call. This CDR3 is CASSLVVSWAYEQYF. The CDR3 DNA is TGTGCCAGCAGCTTGGTCGTTTCCTGGGCCTACGAGCAGTACTTC.